This TCR beta chain was sequenced during a study of OX40 agonist ivuxolimab in advanced cancers. Some background on the complete study: Ivuxolimab was an agonistic, fully human IgG2 monoclonal antibody directed against OX40 (CD134), a costimulatory receptor. Intravenous ivuxolimab was administered to patients every 2 weeks at six dose levels: 0.01, 0.1, 0.3, 1.5, 3 and 10 mg/kg. Among the roughly 54 dose-escalation patients, 19 had hepatocellular carcinoma, around 15 melanoma, 9 renal cell carcinoma and 9 head and neck cancer. In the dose-escalation cohort, around four fifths of patients were male, and the mean age was around 60 years, with a range of about 23 to 85. Patients were allowed to have had prior anti-PD-1, anti-PD-L1 or anti-CTLA-4 therapy, and approximately 40% of the dose-escalation patients had previously received checkpoint inhibitors. Partial responses occurred in three dose-escalation patients, of whom one had hepatocellular carcinoma and two had cutaneous melanoma. Peripheral TCRbeta sequencing was intended to test whether TCR sequence diversity was altered and clonal T-cell expansion was caused by ivuxolimab. The paper reports the monotherapy dose-escalation portion (N ≈ 50 patients) of the phase I ivuxolimab trial. Overall study results and their limits: Which antigens the clonally expanded peripheral T cells were specific for was not determined. After ivuxolimab, more expanded clones were found on average in CD8+ T cells than in CD4+ T cells. At doses of 0.1 to 3.0 mg/kg, clonal expansion of both CD4+ and CD8+ blood T cells was observed from baseline to week 6. Low levels of normalized T-cell clonal expansion were also seen in some patients who did not respond. In the 0.1-3.0 mg/kg groups, partial responders had among the lowest normalized peripheral clonal expansion, particularly in CD8+ T cells.

V was cut back by 8 bases and J by 7 bases, leaving a gap of 17 bases between them. The CDR3 covers 13 residues, taking in both the cysteine and the phenylalanine. CDR3 DNA is the only sequence kept; it has 39 bases, read in frame from the first base. CDR1 and CDR2, per the germline V gene, are MDHEN and SYDVKM. The trial excluded patients who had a history of autoimmune disease or were on systemic immunosuppression. Peripheral blood for TCR sequencing was collected from all dose cohorts at baseline, on cycle 4 day 1, and on cycle 7 day 1. Samples came from an open-label, multicenter, first-in-human phase I dose-escalation trial of ivuxolimab. Adults with locally advanced or metastatic melanoma, renal cell carcinoma, hepatocellular carcinoma or head and neck squamous cell carcinoma were enrolled in the trial. Before TCR sequencing, CD4+ T cells and CD8+ T cells were sorted from peripheral blood as separate populations.

Genomic DNA was isolated from the sorted cells so that the TCRbeta CDR3 region could be sequenced. The immunoSEQ Assay was used for sequencing of TCRbeta CDR3 regions. The immuneACCESS repertoire file appears here via TCRdb, limited to in-frame rearrangements. These files lack a portion of the clones; in checked studies, under half of the deficit traces to unresolved V genes, and the cause of the others is not known. In all, the sample holds about 41,000 clones, and roughly 86% of those were seen once. The top ten clonotypes cover roughly 3.6% of the sample. A word on this clone: The specificity of this receptor is unknown. No much larger clone exists at a distance of one base, and base qualities are not known.

The TCR comes from an adult with an advanced solid tumor such as melanoma, head and neck, liver or kidney cancer. Recombination connected TRBV28 to TRBJ1-2; the D gene lacks a confident call. Sequencing used CD4+ or CD8+ T cells sorted from blood, obtained in a trial of the OX40 agonist ivuxolimab. CDR3 loop: CASGVLGRIGYTF. The nucleotides read TGTGCCAGCGGAGTCTTGGGTAGGATTGGCTACACCTTC.